A single sample is the source of the 28 T cell receptor beta chains below, sequenced in a study of somatic mutations in cytotoxic T cells in rheumatoid arthritis. Using immunoSEQ multiplex PCR, the repertoire was profiled, and TCRdb retains in-frame clones only, with some absent. The sample has about 7,400 clones; approximately 90% are singletons. The sample taken for sequencing was CD8+ T cells sorted from blood. Every receptor here comes from a man between 35 and 55 years old with rheumatoid arthritis.

V is TRBV10-3 and J is TRBJ2-5, with D tentatively TRBD1 (6 bases). V lost 3 bases and J 5 bases, leaving 13 bases between the germline ends. Germline V gene lookup returns CDR1 ENHRY and CDR2 SYGVKD. CDR3 length equals 14 residues. The CDR3 region is CAISDSQGRETQYF. The DNA of the CDR3 is TGTGCCATCAGTGACTCACAGGGCCGGGAGACCCAGTACTTC.

This chain uses TRBV7-8 with TRBJ1-6; 10 bases agree with TRBD1. The CDR3 is 13 residues long. V dropped 7 bases and J dropped 10; count of bases not matched to a gene: 4. The germline V gene has CDR1 SGHVS and CDR2 FQNEAQ. CDR3 amino acids: CASMTGGASPLHF. The CDR3 bases are TGTGCCAGCATGACAGGGGGCGCATCACCCCTCCACTTT.

The rearrangement links TRBV5-1 to TRBJ2-1; D perhaps matches TRBD2 (5 bases). The CDR3 extends over 12 amino acids. Germline V gene data show CDR1 as SGHRS and CDR2 as YFSETQ. The germline V and J ends were trimmed by 1 base and 10 bases, with 9 bases remaining between them. CDR3 sequence: CASSLRPGEQFF. The CDR3 DNA is TGCGCCAGCAGCTTGCGGCCGGGGGAGCAGTTCTTC.

CDR3 residues: CASSLDRVQGDQPQHF. Here the CDR3 DNA reads TGTGCCAGCAGTTTAGATCGGGTCCAGGGGGATCAGCCCCAGCATTTT. This chain joins TRBV28 and TRBJ1-5, with 7 bases identical to TRBD1. Germline V gives CDR1 MDHEN, CDR2 SYDVKM. V shed 2 bases and J 5 bases; nucleotides not matched to a gene: 9. The CDR3 spans 16 residues.

The chain couples TRBV7-7 to TRBJ2-1; TRBD2 is a possible D gene (6 bases). Per the germline V gene, CDR1 is SSHAT and CDR2 is FNYEAQ (reference sequence). The CDR3 consists of 16 residues. Trimming shortened V by 6 bases and J by 0 bases, and 15 bases separated the two germline ends. The CDR3 protein is CASSLSGLSSYNEQFF. CDR3 sequence (DNA): TGTGCCAGCAGTCTTAGCGGACTCAGCTCCTACAATGAGCAGTTCTTC.

The rearrangement uses TRBV5-1 and TRBJ1-1; D gene ambiguous. The germline gives CDR1 SGHRS, CDR2 YFSETQ. The V and J ends lost 0 bases and 7 bases respectively, with 13 bases between them. The CDR3 runs to 14 residues. CDR3 in amino acids: CASSLDSPGDEAFF. The CDR3 bases are TGCGCCAGCAGCTTGGACAGCCCGGGAGATGAAGCTTTCTTT.

The rearrangement links TRBV5-1 to TRBJ2-3; 15 nucleotides match TRBD2. The CDR3 is 17 amino acids. Germline CDR1 SGHRS, CDR2 YFSETQ. With V trimmed by 2 bases and J by 2 bases, 3 bases remained unmatched. The CDR3 protein is CASSFGTSGGHTDTQYF. CDR3 DNA: TGCGCCAGCAGCTTCGGGACTAGCGGGGGGCACACAGATACGCAGTATTTT.

The table lists this clone with a count of one. This chain uses TRBV7-9 with TRBJ2-3; D call uncertain. Germline-derived CDR1 and CDR2 are SEHNR and FQNEAQ (reference sequence). The length of the CDR3 is 14 residues. V was shortened by 1 base and J by 0 bases, with 5 bases between the two germline ends. The CDR3 is CASSLGRSTDTQYF. In DNA, the CDR3 is TGTGCCAGCAGCTTAGGGCGGAGCACAGATACGCAGTATTTT.

The sample holds a few counts of this clone. V gene TRBV19 combines with J gene TRBJ2-5; the D is unclear. This CDR3 has 11 amino acids. Germline V gene sequence: CDR1 LNHDA, CDR2 SQIVND (reference sequence). V was trimmed by 5 bases and J by 3 bases, leaving 4 bases between them. CDR3 amino acids: CASSVEETQYF. The CDR3 DNA reads TGTGCCAGTAGTGTCGAAGAGACCCAGTACTTC.

The chain recombines TRBV19 with TRBJ1-1; D gene ambiguous. Trimming removed 10 bases at V and 4 bases at J, with 19 bases between. Germline CDR1 LNHDA, CDR2 SQIVND (reference sequence). The CDR3 extends over 14 amino acids. CDR3 in amino acids: CATSLREVSTEAFF. The DNA for the CDR3 is TGTGCCACCTCACTAAGGGAGGTGAGCACTGAAGCTTTCTTT.

The chain carries TRBV2 and TRBJ2-1; TRBD2 is a possible D gene (5 bases). Germline V lookup: CDR1 SNHLY, CDR2 FYNNEI. Trimming removed 1 base from V and 2 bases from J, with 9 bases in between. The CDR3 runs 15 residues. CDR3 in DNA: TGTGCCAGCAGTGAAGGACTAAACGCCTACAATGAGCAGTTCTTC. It codes for CASSEGLNAYNEQFF.

This clone was seen a handful of times. The genes are TRBV7-3 and TRBJ2-5, with unresolved D. This CDR3 contains 13 residues. V lost 5 bases and J lost 5, with 12 bases in between. In germline, CDR1 is SGHTA, CDR2 FQGTGA. CDR3 residues: CASSAPPEETQYF. DNA for the CDR3: TGTGCCAGCAGCGCCCCCCCCGAGGAGACCCAGTACTTC.

The CDR3 nucleotides read TGTGCCAGCAGCCCTGGGACAGGCTACGAGCAGTACGTC. Amino acid sequence: CASSPGTGYEQYV. The chain links TRBV6-5 to TRBJ2-7; TRBD1 agrees at 8 bases. CDR1 and CDR2 (germline): MNHEY, SVGAGI. V trimming: 6 bases; J trimming: 3 bases; junction bases outside the gene matches: 4. This CDR3 has 13 residues.

The chain uses TRBV11-2 and TRBJ2-1; possibly TRBD1 for D (5 bases). V was shortened by 6 bases and J by 5 bases, with 17 bases between the two germline ends. CDR3 size: 15 residues. Germline CDR1 and CDR2: SGHAT and FQNNGV. The CDR3 protein is CASRLQAAPHNEQFF. The CDR3, as DNA: TGTGCCAGCAGACTACAGGCCGCACCACACAATGAGCAGTTCTTC. Full variable domain (remainder filled in from reference TRBV11-2 and TRBJ2-1): EAGVAQSPRYKIIEKRQSVAFWCNPISGHATLYWYQQILGQGPKLLIQFQNNGVVDDSQLPKDRFSAERLKGVDSTLKIQPAKLEDSAVYLCASRLQAAPHNEQFFGPGTRLTVL.

The genes are TRBV6-1 and TRBJ1-5, with D possibly TRBD1 on 6 matching bases. V shed 6 bases and J shed 0 bases, with 12 bases lying between them. Germline values: CDR1 MNHNS, CDR2 SASEGT. This CDR3 is built from 15 residues. Written as DNA, the CDR3 is TGTGCCAGCAGCCCGGACAGCGATAGCAATCAGCCCCAGCATTTT. It is translated as CASSPDSDSNQPQHF.

The V call is TRBV9, the J call TRBJ1-1; D is unclear. This CDR3 is built from 13 residues. Germline V gene lookup returns CDR1 SGDLS and CDR2 YYNGEE. The germline V and J ends were trimmed by 0 bases and 8 bases, with 11 bases remaining between them. Written as DNA, the CDR3 is TGTGCCAGCAGCGTAGAAGGAGAAACAGAAGCTTTCTTT. This codes for CASSVEGETEAFF.

This sequence joins TRBV6-5 and TRBJ1-3; D gene unclear. Looked up from germline, CDR1 is MNHEY and CDR2 is SVGAGI. V lost 5 bases and J lost 0, with 11 bases in between. CDR3 length: 15 residues. The CDR3 sequence is CASSVTASSGNTIYF. As DNA, the CDR3 is TGTGCCAGCAGTGTTACAGCCAGCTCTGGAAACACCATATATTTT.

About this clone itself: An end of the junction differs from the germline gene, which may be a read error. This chain links TRBV30 with TRBJ2-3; possibly TRBD2 for D (5 bases). The CDR3 covers 11 residues. In germline, CDR1 is GTSNPN, CDR2 SVGIG (reference sequence). CDR3 amino acids: CAWARWRYAVF. CDR3 sequence (DNA): TGTGCCTGGGCTCGGTGGAGGTACGCAGTATTT.

This chain links TRBV5-5 with TRBJ2-7, with 7 bases lining up with TRBD1. CDR1 is SGHKS and CDR2 is YYEKEE in the germline V gene (reference sequence). Germline trimming cut 1 base from V and 3 bases from J; bases unmatched to any gene: 7. CDR3 length: 15 amino acids. In DNA form, the CDR3 reads TGTGCCAGCAGCTTGTGGCAGGGGGACGGCTACGAGCAGTACGTC. It translates to CASSLWQGDGYEQYV.

The genes are TRBV2 and TRBJ2-5, with 8 bases aligning to TRBD1. The J segment lost 4 bases and the V segment lost 7 bases, leaving 5 bases of the junction unmatched. This CDR3 contains 13 residues. Germline CDR1 SNHLY, CDR2 FYNNEI. CDR3 loop: CASIPTGAETQYF. The DNA of the CDR3 is TGTGCCAGCATCCCGACAGGGGCAGAGACCCAGTACTTC.

This clone was observed a single time. The chain couples TRBV6-1 to TRBJ2-1, with D possibly matching TRBD2 (5 bases). Germline CDR1 reads MNHNS; CDR2 reads SASEGT. The CDR3 is made up of 15 amino acids. The V end lost 7 bases, the J end lost 2 bases, and 15 bases lay between the germline ends. CDR3 loop: CASMRDLNAYNEQFF. In DNA, the CDR3 is TGTGCCAGCATGAGGGATCTCAATGCCTACAATGAGCAGTTCTTC.

The chain recombines TRBV28 with TRBJ2-3; maybe TRBD2 (6 bases). Trimming left V 5 bases short and J 1 base short, with 13 bases between. The CDR3 totals 15 residues. CDR1 MDHEN and CDR2 SYDVKM come from the germline V gene. The CDR3 bases are TGTGCCAGCAGTGGAGGGTATCCCGGCACAGATACGCAGTATTTT. It is translated as CASSGGYPGTDTQYF.

This sequence joins TRBV28 and TRBJ2-3, with 7 bases aligning to TRBD2. V lost 1 base and J lost 0; bases outside the gene matches: 7. The CDR3 sequence is 17 residues long. Germline V gives CDR1 MDHEN, CDR2 SYDVKM. The CDR3 sequence is CASSLSASGDSTDTQYF. Written as DNA, the CDR3 is TGTGCCAGCAGTTTATCGGCTAGCGGCGACAGCACAGATACGCAGTATTTT.

The chain recombines TRBV2 with TRBJ2-7, with D hard to call. Germline CDR1 SNHLY, CDR2 FYNNEI. The V gene lost 6 bases and the J gene lost 5 bases, with 11 bases spanning the gap. This CDR3 has 12 residues. The CDR3 sequence is CASRAVPNEQYF. The CDR3 DNA is TGTGCCAGCAGGGCGGTACCCAACGAGCAGTACTTC.

The rearrangement uses TRBV7-9 and TRBJ2-1; 9 nucleotides align to TRBD1. The V gene's germline CDR1 is SEHNR and CDR2 FQNEAQ (reference sequence). Trimming cost V 5 bases and J 2 bases; bases outside gene matches: 7. The CDR3 totals 16 residues. The CDR3 spells CASSRADRGAYNEQFF. CDR3 in DNA: TGTGCCAGCAGCCGAGCCGACAGGGGGGCCTACAATGAGCAGTTCTTC.

The J gene is TRBJ1-2, the V gene TRBV29-1; D may be TRBD1 (6 bases). This CDR3 region has 12 residues. CDR1 and CDR2 from the germline V gene are SQVTM and ANQGSEA. V lost 7 bases and J 2 bases, leaving 11 bases between the germline ends. The CDR3, as DNA: TGCAGCGCAGGGGACATCAACTATGGCTACACCTTC. Translating gives CSAGDINYGYTF.

The CDR3 bases are TGTGCCACCACCCGAGGGGGCTCCAACTACGAGCAGTACTTC. Translated: CATTRGGSNYEQYF. This chain links TRBV2 with TRBJ2-7, with 7 nucleotides matching TRBD1. Germline V gene sequence: CDR1 SNHLY, CDR2 FYNNEI. V lost 10 bases and J lost 3; bases outside the gene matches: 12. CDR3 size: 14 residues.

The CDR3 sequence is CASSGGQVIAGNTIYF. CDR3 nucleotide sequence: TGTGCCAGCAGCGGGGGACAGGTGATTGCTGGAAACACCATATATTTT. The V gene is TRBV13, the J gene TRBJ1-3; 8 bases are shared with TRBD1. The CDR3 is 16 residues long. V dropped 5 bases and J dropped 2; count of bases not matched to a gene: 8. Looked up from germline, CDR1 is PRHDT and CDR2 is FYEKMQ (reference sequence).